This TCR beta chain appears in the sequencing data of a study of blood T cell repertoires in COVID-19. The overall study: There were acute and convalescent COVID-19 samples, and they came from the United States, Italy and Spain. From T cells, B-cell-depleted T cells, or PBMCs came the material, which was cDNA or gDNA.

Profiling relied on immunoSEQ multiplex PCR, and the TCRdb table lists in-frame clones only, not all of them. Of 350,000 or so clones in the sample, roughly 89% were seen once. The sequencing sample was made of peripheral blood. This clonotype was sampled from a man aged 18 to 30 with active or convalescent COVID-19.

CDR3 bases: TGTGCCAGCAGCTTTCTGACAGAAGAGACCCAGTACTTC. It translates to CASSFLTEETQYF. The V and J genes are TRBV11-2 and TRBJ2-5; TRBD1 is a possible D gene (5 bases). The CDR3 has 13 amino acids. The V gene lost 3 bases and the J gene lost 3 bases, with 8 bases spanning the gap. CDR1 SGHAT and CDR2 FQNNGV come from the germline V gene.